Listed here is a single T cell receptor beta chain. Its antigen is not yet known. No much larger clonotype is one base removed from it; base qualities were not supplied. The data derive from a study of T cell changes during pregnancy in multiple sclerosis (dated by TCRdb to the late 2010s). Regarding the complete study: The study looked at changes in the T cell repertoire across pregnancy in women with multiple sclerosis.

The library was prepared using the immunoSEQ multiplex PCR assay. As stored in TCRdb, this immuneACCESS dataset retains in-frame rearrangements with V and J assigned. A fraction of the clones does not appear; measured against another copy, unresolved V genes explain less than half of the discrepancy, and the remainder lacks a known reason. The sample profile shows tens of thousands of clones; about 90% of them were found once. The top ten clones comprise 0.86% of the sample. The CDR3 sequence holds 14 residues, the cysteine and phenylalanine included. Kept here is only the CDR3 DNA, which spans 42 bases and is read in frame from base 1. The germline V gene (reference sequence) sets CDR1 to SEHNR and CDR2 to FQNEAQ. V is pruned by 5 bases and J by 4 bases, leaving 5 bases of the junction without a gene match.

The sample was peripheral blood, taken in the second trimester of pregnancy. The sequence is built from TRBV7-9 and TRBJ1-3; 7 central nucleotides agree with TRBD1. This TCR was sampled from a female donor with multiple sclerosis, enrolled in a pregnancy study. The encoded CDR3 is CASSGRQGGNTIYF. The nucleotides are TGTGCCAGCAGCGGAAGACAGGGAGGAAACACCATATATTTT.